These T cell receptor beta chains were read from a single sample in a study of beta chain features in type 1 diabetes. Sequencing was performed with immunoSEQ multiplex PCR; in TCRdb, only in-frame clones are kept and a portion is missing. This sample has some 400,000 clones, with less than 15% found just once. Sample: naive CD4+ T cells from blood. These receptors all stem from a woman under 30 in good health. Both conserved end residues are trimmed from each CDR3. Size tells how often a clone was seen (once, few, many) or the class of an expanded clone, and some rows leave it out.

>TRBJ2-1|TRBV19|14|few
ASSIFGTGKRNEQF
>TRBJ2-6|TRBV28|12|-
ASSGVSGANVLT
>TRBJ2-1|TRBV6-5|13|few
ASSYSTREWNEQF
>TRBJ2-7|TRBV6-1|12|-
ASRAGQGGYEQY
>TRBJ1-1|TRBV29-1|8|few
SVDSAEAF
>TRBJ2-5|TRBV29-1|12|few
SVEPSGRSGTQY
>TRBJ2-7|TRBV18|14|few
ASSREDRDFGNEQY
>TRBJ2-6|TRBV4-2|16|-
ASSQDSQRVSGANVLT
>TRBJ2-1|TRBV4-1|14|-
ASSQDLRTRYNEQF
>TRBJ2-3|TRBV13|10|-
ASSSSTDTQY
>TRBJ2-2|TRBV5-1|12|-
ASSLVVSTGELF
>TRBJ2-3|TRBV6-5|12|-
ASRGGASTDTQY
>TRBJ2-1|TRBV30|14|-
AWSGGGEGSYNEQF
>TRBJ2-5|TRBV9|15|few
ASSVGVAGVGQETQY
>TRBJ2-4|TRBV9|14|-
ASSVEIARGRNIQY
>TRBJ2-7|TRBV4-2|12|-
ASSQSGTGYEQY
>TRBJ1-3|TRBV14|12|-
ASSPGVPGNTIY
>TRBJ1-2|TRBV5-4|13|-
ASSFRITGVDGYT
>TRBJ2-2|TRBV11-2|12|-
ASSFRSVTGELF
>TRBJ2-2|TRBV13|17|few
ASSWGGKNRFANTGELF
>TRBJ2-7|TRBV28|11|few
ASSIDGVGEQY
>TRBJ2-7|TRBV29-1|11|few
SGSYGSSYEQY
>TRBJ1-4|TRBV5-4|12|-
ASSWGQKNEKLF
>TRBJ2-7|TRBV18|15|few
ASSPLGPGQRSYEQY
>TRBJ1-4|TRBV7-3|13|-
ASSLTSGASEKLF
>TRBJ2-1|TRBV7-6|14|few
ASSLGRTSGISEQF
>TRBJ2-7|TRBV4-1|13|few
ASMAFLGRSYEQY
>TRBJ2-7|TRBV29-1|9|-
SVQTGYEQY
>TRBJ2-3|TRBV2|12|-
ASRASGFTDTQY
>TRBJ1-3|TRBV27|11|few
ASRLSSGNTIY